This is a list of T cell receptor beta chains from one sample in a study of CDR3 diversity in severe acne. TCRdb analysed the PCR reads with MiXCR anew, one entry per CDR3 protein. The table includes some 90,000 distinct CDR3 sequences, about 52% detected once. Material: blood. Receptors originate from a male donor in good health, serving as a control. CDR3s include the opening cysteine and the closing phenylalanine or tryptophan. A D gene is named only where the DNA matches it firmly. The size of a clone is reported for some rows only, either as once, few or many, or as a class for expanded clones.

V gene	D gene	CDR3 length	J gene	clone size	CDR3 protein	CDR3 DNA
TRBV27	TRBD2	13	TRBJ2-7	few	CASKGLGTYEQYF	TGTGCCAGCAAGGGACTAGGGACCTACGAGCAGTACTTC
TRBV30	TRBD2	14	TRBJ2-1	NA	CAWNDQREGNEQFF	TGTGCCTGGAATGACCAGCGGGAGGGAAATGAGCAGTTCTTC
TRBV9	NA	13	TRBJ2-5	NA	CASSLGETWTQYF	TGTGCCAGCAGCCTCGGGGAGACTTGGACCCAGTACTTC
TRBV27	NA	16	TRBJ2-3	NA	CASSFPPRERKDTQYF	TGTGCCAGCAGTTTCCCCCCCCGGGAGCGTAAAGATACGCAGTATTTT
TRBV11-3	NA	13	TRBJ1-1	few	CASSRPPRAEAFF	TGTGCCAGCAGCCGGCCCCCCCGGGCGGAAGCTTTCTTT
TRBV18	TRBD1	15	TRBJ2-1	NA	CASSSGAGGFGEQFF	TGTGCCAGCTCATCCGGGGCAGGGGGTTTTGGTGAGCAGTTCTTC
TRBV6-5	NA	14	TRBJ1-3	NA	CASKRAPSGNTIYF	TGTGCCAGTAAGAGGGCCCCATCTGGAAACACCATATATTTT
TRBV15	TRBD2	13	TRBJ2-7	NA	CATGSGGRNEQYF	TGTGCCACGGGGTCGGGGGGGCGGAACGAGCAGTACTTC
TRBV3-1	TRBD1	14	TRBJ2-5	NA	CASSPLQGEETQYF	TGTGCCAGCAGCCCCTTGCAGGGGGAAGAGACCCAGTACTTC
TRBV20-1	TRBD2	16	TRBJ2-5	NA	CSARGLAGFSGETQYF	TGCAGTGCTAGGGGACTAGCGGGCTTCTCGGGCGAGACCCAGTACTTC
TRBV4-2	NA	15	TRBJ2-2	NA	CASSQDGANTGELFF	TGTGCCAGCAGCCAAGATGGGGCCAACACCGGGGAGCTGTTTTTT
TRBV4-1	TRBD2	15	TRBJ2-7	medium-sized	CASSPGASGTDEQYF	TGCGCCAGCAGCCCTGGGGCTAGCGGGACTGACGAGCAGTACTTC
TRBV7-6	NA	14	TRBJ1-1	once	CASSAPGIVNEQFF	TGTGCCAGCAGCGCACCTGGTATTGTTAATGAGCAGTTCTTT
TRBV10-3	TRBD2	14	TRBJ2-5	NA	CAIRPGTSEETQYF	TGTGCCATCAGACCCGGGACTAGCGAGGAGACCCAGTACTTC
TRBV19	NA	16	TRBJ1-6	NA	CASSIDSRADNSPLHF	TGTGCCAGTAGTATAGACAGTAGAGCGGATAATTCACCCCTCCACTTT
TRBV15	NA	13	TRBJ2-6	once	CATSTSGANVLTF	TGTGCCACCAGCACCTCTGGGGCCAACGTCCTGACTTTC
TRBV4-1	NA	17	TRBJ1-4	many	CASSQDWEGLGREKLFF	TGCGCCAGCAGCCAAGATTGGGAGGGGCTCGGTCGTGAAAAACTGTTTTTT
TRBV25-1	TRBD2	16	TRBJ2-1	NA	CASSDSGTSGSNRLVF	TGTGCCAGCAGTGACTCCGGGACTAGCGGGAGTAACCGACTTGTCTTC
TRBV10-3	NA	16	TRBJ2-7	few	CAISDGRAGLLYEQYF	TGTGCCATCAGCGATGGTCGGGCAGGCCTACTCTACGAGCAGTACTTC
TRBV14	NA	12	TRBJ2-7	NA	CASSRRLYEQYF	TGCGCCAGCAGCCGCCGGTTGTACGAGCAGTACTTC
TRBV5-1	NA	15	TRBJ1-1	many	CASSFEGMGFAEAFF	TGCGCCAGCAGCTTTGAAGGCATGGGATTCGCTGAAGCTTTCTTT
TRBV20-1	TRBD1	14	TRBJ1-2	few	CSATGTGVESGYTF	TGCAGTGCTACTGGGACAGGGGTCGAGTCTGGCTACACCTTC
TRBV11-2	NA	14	TRBJ2-3	NA	CASSLVWSTDTQYF	TGTGCCAGCAGCTTAGTGTGGTCTACAGATACGCAGTATTTT
TRBV5-1	TRBD1	13	TRBJ1-2	many	CASSEGQMDGYTF	TGCGCCAGCAGCGAGGGACAGATGGATGGCTACACCTTC
TRBV7-6	NA	18	TRBJ1-2	NA	CASSLFKASTRNNYGYTF	TGTGCCAGCAGCCTTTTCAAAGCCAGCACCCGAAATAACTATGGCTACACCTTC
TRBV7-6	NA	13	TRBJ2-2	NA	CASSFTAIGELFF	TGTGCCAGCAGCTTCACGGCCATCGGGGAGCTGTTTTTT
TRBV30	NA	14	TRBJ1-5	many	CAWSTGSMNQPQHF	TGTGCCTGGAGTACGGGGTCCATGAATCAGCCCCAGCATTTT
TRBV18	TRBD1	19	TRBJ1-2	many	CASSPTSPGGIARNYGYTF	TGTGCCAGCTCCCCAACCTCTCCAGGGGGCATTGCCCGAAACTATGGCTACACCTTC
TRBV9	NA	15	TRBJ2-7	few	CASSPRLGNSYEQYF	TGTGCCAGCAGCCCCCGACTGGGAAACTCCTACGAGCAGTACTTC
TRBV24-1	TRBD1	10	TRBJ2-7	NA	CGTGDYEQYF	TGTGGGACAGGGGACTACGAGCAGTACTTC
TRBV7-2	NA	14	TRBJ1-2	once	CASSLGNLEDGYTF	TGTGCCAGCAGCTTAGGGAATCTTGAGGACGGCTACACCTTC
TRBV19	TRBD1	15	TRBJ1-5	NA	CASSIDRGANQPQHF	TGTGCCAGTAGTATAGACAGGGGGGCGAATCAGCCCCAGCATTTT
TRBV7-9	NA	13	TRBJ1-2	NA	CASSLGGPYGYTF	TGTGCCAGCAGCTTGGGAGGGCCCTATGGCTACACCTTC
TRBV5-1	NA	15	TRBJ2-2	NA	CASSSRTANTGELFF	TGCGCCAGCAGCTCCCGGACGGCGAACACCGGGGAGCTGTTTTTT
TRBV20-1	NA	10	TRBJ1-4	many	CSALNEKLFF	TGCAGTGCCCTTAATGAAAAACTGTTTTTT
TRBV10-3	TRBD1	14	TRBJ2-5	once	CAIGGGQGPETQYF	TGTGCCATCGGGGGGGGACAGGGGCCAGAGACCCAGTACTTC
TRBV6-1	TRBD2	16	TRBJ2-7	NA	CASRRGGEAGVSEQYF	TGTGCCAGCAGGCGGGGCGGGGAAGCGGGAGTAAGCGAGCAGTACTTC
TRBV10-3	NA	15	TRBJ2-2	NA	CAISVGTQKAGELFF	TGTGCCATCAGTGTCGGGACCCAGAAGGCCGGGGAGCTGTTTTTT
TRBV15	NA	14	TRBJ1-1	many	CATSRDGGNTEAFF	TGTGCCACCAGCAGAGATGGGGGGAACACTGAAGCTTTCTTT
TRBV9	NA	17	TRBJ1-1	many	CASSVNRGDSPNTEAFF	TGTGCCAGCAGCGTTAACCGGGGGGACTCCCCAAACACTGAAGCTTTCTTT
TRBV6-1	NA	15	TRBJ1-5	few	CASTLHGESNQPQHF	TGTGCCAGCACTCTCCACGGGGAGAGCAATCAGCCCCAGCATTTT
TRBV6-2/TRBV6-3	NA	14	TRBJ2-3	NA	CASSYRASTDTQYF	TGTGCCAGCAGTTACCGGGCTAGCACAGATACGCAGTATTTT
TRBV11-2	NA	13	TRBJ1-1	NA	CASSWTLVTEAFF	TGTGCCAGCAGCTGGACATTGGTAACTGAAGCTTTCTTT
TRBV6-6	TRBD2	13	TRBJ2-7	few	CASTGTINYEQYF	TGTGCCAGCACCGGGACTATAAACTACGAGCAGTACTTC
TRBV2	NA	13	TRBJ1-1	NA	CASNPFGNTEAFF	TGTGCCAGCAATCCCTTTGGGAACACTGAAGCTTTCTTT
TRBV20-1	NA	12	TRBJ2-2	NA	CSARELTGALFF	TGCAGTGCTAGAGAGCTCACCGGGGCGCTGTTCTTT
TRBV9	NA	17	TRBJ2-7	NA	CASSGGEAGKDSYEQYF	TGTGCCAGCAGCGGTGGGGAAGCAGGGAAAGACTCCTACGAGCAGTACTTC
TRBV29-1	NA	12	TRBJ1-1	NA	CSFGLTNTEAFF	TGCAGCTTCGGACTAACGAACACTGAAGCTTTCTTT
TRBV6-5	NA	17	TRBJ2-1	many	CASRSKGLARSYNEQFF	TGTGCCAGCAGGTCAAAAGGGCTAGCTCGATCCTACAATGAGCAGTTCTTC